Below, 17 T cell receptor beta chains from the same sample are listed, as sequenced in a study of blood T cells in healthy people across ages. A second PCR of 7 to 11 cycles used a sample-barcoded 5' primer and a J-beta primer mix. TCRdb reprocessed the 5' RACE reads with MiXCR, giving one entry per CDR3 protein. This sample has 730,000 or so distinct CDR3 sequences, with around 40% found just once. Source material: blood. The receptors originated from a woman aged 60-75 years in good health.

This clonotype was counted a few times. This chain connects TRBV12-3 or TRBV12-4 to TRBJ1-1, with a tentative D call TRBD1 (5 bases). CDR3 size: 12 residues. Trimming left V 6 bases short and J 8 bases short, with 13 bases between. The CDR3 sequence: CASSGGVYEAFF. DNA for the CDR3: TGTGCCAGCAGCGGGGGGGTCTACGAAGCTTTCTTT.

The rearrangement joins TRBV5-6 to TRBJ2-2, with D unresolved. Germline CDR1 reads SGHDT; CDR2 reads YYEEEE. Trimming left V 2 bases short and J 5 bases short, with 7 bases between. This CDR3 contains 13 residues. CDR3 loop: CASSFVETGELFF. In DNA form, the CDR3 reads TGTGCCAGCAGCTTCGTGGAGACCGGGGAGCTGTTTTTT.

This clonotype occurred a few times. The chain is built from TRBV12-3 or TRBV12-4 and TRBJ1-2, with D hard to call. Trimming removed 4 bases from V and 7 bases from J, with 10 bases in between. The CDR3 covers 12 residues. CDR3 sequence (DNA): TGTGCCAGCAGTTCGGCCAAAGGTGGCTACACCTTC. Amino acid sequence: CASSSAKGGYTF.

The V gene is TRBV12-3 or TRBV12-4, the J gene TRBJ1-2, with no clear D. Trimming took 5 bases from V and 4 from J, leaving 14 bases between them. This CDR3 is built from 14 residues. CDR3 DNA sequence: TGTGCCAGCAGTGGGAGCACGCGGTCCTATGGCTACACCTTC. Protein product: CASSGSTRSYGYTF.

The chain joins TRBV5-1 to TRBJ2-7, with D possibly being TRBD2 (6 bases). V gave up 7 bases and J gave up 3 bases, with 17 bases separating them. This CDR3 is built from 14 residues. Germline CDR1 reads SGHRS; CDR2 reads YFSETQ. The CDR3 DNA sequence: TGCGCCAGCGCTGAGGAGGGGTCCGACTACGAGCAGTACTTC. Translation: CASAEEGSDYEQYF.

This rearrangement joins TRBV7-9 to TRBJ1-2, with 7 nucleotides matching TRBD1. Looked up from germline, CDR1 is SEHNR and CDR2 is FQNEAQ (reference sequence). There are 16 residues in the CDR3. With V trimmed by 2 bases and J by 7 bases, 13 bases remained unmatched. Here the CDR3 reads CASSLIVTGDSFGYTF. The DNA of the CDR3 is TGTGCCAGCAGCTTAATAGTAACAGGGGATTCCTTTGGCTACACCTTC.

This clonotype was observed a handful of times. This chain's CDR3 is CATSDPDHSGTPFGYNEQFF. The CDR3 DNA reads TGTGCCACCAGTGACCCCGATCATAGCGGGACGCCCTTTGGTTACAATGAGCAGTTCTTC. The chain recombines TRBV24-1 with TRBJ2-1; 8 bases line up with TRBD2. V shed 4 bases, J shed 4 bases, and the junction held 20 bases outside the gene matches. The CDR3 is made up of 20 amino acids. The germline V gene encodes CDR1 KGHDR and CDR2 SFDVKD.

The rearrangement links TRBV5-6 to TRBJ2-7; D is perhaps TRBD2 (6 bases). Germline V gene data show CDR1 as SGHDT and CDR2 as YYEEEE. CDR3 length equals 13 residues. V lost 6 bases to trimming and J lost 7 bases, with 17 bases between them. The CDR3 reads CASNGGIVNEQYF. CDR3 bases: TGTGCCAGCAATGGGGGGATCGTCAATGAGCAGTACTTC.

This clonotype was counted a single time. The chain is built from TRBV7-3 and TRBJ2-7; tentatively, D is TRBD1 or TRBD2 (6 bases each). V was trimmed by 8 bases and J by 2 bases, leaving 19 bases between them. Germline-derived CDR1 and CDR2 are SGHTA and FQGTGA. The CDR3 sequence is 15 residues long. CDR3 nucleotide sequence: TGTGCCAGCGGCCTTCAACCCGGGGGCGCCTACGAGCAGTACTTC. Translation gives CASGLQPGGAYEQYF.

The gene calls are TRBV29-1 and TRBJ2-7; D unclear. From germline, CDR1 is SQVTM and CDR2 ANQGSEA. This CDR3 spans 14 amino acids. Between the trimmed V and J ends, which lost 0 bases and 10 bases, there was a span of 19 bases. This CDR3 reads CSVEDPRSKNTQYF. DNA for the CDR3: TGCAGCGTTGAAGATCCGCGCTCTAAAAACACTCAGTACTTC.

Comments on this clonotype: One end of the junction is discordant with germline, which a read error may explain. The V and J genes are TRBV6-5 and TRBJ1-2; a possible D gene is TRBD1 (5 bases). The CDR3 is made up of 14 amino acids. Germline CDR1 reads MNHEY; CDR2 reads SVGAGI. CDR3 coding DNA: TGTGCCGGCAGTTACCAGAAGGGGAACTATGGCTACACCTTC. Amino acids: CAGSYQKGNYGYTF.

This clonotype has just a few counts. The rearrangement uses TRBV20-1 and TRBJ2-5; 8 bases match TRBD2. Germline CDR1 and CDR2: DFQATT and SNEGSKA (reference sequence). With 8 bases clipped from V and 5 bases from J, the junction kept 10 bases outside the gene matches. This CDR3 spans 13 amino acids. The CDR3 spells CSPFNSGTETQYF. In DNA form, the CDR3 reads TGCAGTCCTTTTAATAGCGGGACGGAGACCCAGTACTTC.

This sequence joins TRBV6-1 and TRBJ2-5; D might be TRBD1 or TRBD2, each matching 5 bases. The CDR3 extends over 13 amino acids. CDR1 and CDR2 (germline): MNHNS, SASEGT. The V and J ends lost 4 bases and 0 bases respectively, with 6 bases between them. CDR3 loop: CASSGGHQETQYF. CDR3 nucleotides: TGTGCCAGCAGTGGGGGACACCAAGAGACCCAGTACTTC.

In DNA form, the CDR3 reads TGTGCCAGCAGCTTGGTAGGGGGCGAACCTAGCGGGGGCTACGAGCAGTACTTC. It encodes CASSLVGGEPSGGYEQYF. This chain joins TRBV7-2 and TRBJ2-7; 10 positions match TRBD2. J lost 3 bases, V lost 3 bases, and 14 bases had no gene match. The germline V gene encodes CDR1 SGHTA and CDR2 FQGNSA. CDR3 length: 18 residues. Variable domain in full (rest from reference TRBV7-2 and TRBJ2-7): GAGVSQSPSNKVTEKGKDVELRCDPISGHTALYWYRQSLGQGLEFLIYFQGNSAPDKSGLPSDRFSAERTGGSVSTLTIQRTQQEDSAVYLCASSLVGGEPSGGYEQYFGPGTRLTVT.

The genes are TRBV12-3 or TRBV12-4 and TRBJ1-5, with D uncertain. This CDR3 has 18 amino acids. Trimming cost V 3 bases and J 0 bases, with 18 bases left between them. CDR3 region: CASSFSPWVGLSNQPQHF. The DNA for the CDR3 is TGTGCCAGCAGTTTTTCCCCCTGGGTCGGGCTTAGCAATCAGCCCCAGCATTTT.

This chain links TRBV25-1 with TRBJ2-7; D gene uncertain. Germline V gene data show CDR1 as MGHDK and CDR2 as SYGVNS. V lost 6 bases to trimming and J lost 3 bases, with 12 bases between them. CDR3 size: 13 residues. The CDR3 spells CASSSHHGYEQYF. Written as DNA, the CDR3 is TGTGCCAGCAGCTCACACCACGGCTACGAGCAGTACTTC.

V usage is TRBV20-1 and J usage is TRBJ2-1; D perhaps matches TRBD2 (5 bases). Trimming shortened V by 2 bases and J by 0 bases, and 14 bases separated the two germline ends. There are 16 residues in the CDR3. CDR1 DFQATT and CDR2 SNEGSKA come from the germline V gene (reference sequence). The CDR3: CSARPPGISSYNEQFF. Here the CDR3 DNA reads TGCAGTGCTAGACCCCCCGGGATTAGCTCCTACAATGAGCAGTTCTTC.